The 11 T cell receptor beta chains below all came from one sample that was sequenced in a study of T cell responses to AZD1222 COVID-19 vaccine. Profiling relied on immunoSEQ multiplex PCR, and the TCRdb table lists in-frame clones only, not all of them. Of about 160,000 clones listed, over 75% are singletons. This specimen was peripheral blood, taken on day 0 of AZD1222 vaccination. Receptors were obtained from an adult in good health.

J is TRBJ2-3 and V is TRBV10-3, with D hard to call. CDR3 size: 14 residues. Germline V gives CDR1 ENHRY, CDR2 SYGVKD. V gave up 3 bases and J gave up 0 bases, with 7 bases separating them. The CDR3 region is CAISEIESTDTQYF. In DNA, the CDR3 is TGTGCCATCAGTGAAATAGAAAGCACAGATACGCAGTATTTT.

The chain couples TRBV3-1 (or the pseudogene TRBV3-2) to TRBJ1-4; tentatively, D is TRBD1 (6 bases). The CDR3 loop spans 16 amino acids. V gave up 0 bases and J gave up 5 bases, with 13 bases separating them. Germline loops: CDR1 LGHDT, CDR2 YNNKEL (reference sequence). The DNA for the CDR3 is TGTGCCAGCAGCCAAGAGGGAAGGACAGTAAATGAAAAACTGTTTTTT. Its protein is CASSQEGRTVNEKLFF.

The chain combines TRBV19 with TRBJ1-5, with 7 bases that match TRBD1. The trim removed 5 bases at V and 4 bases at J, leaving 11 bases unmatched. CDR1 and CDR2 from the germline V gene are LNHDA and SQIVND (reference sequence). The CDR3 runs to 16 residues. As DNA, the CDR3 is TGTGCCAGTAGTGATAAGGGGGCAATGGCAAATCAGCCCCAGCATTTT. This translates into CASSDKGAMANQPQHF. The whole variable domain, filled in from reference TRBV19 and TRBJ1-5, reads DGGITQSPKYLFRKEGQNVTLSCEQNLNHDAMYWYRQDPGQGLRLIYYSQIVNDFQKGDIAEGYSVSREKKESFPLTVTSAQKNPTAFYLCASSDKGAMANQPQHFGDGTRLSIL.

V usage is TRBV7-8 and J usage is TRBJ1-1, with 7 bases identical to TRBD1. CDR3 length equals 17 residues. Germline lookup yields CDR1 SGHVS and CDR2 FQNEAQ. V shed 5 bases and J 4 bases; nucleotides not matched to a gene: 16. The CDR3 here is CASSLIPPLDRATEAFF. The CDR3, as DNA: TGTGCCAGCAGCCTCATCCCCCCTCTTGACAGGGCCACTGAAGCTTTCTTT.

In nucleotides, the CDR3 is TGCGCCAGCAGCCAAGATGTAGACAACTGGGGGAGCTACGAGCAGTACTTC. Translating it yields CASSQDVDNWGSYEQYF. The chain links TRBV4-3 to TRBJ2-7; the D call may be TRBD1 or TRBD2 (5 bases each). V dropped 0 bases and J dropped 3 bases, with 18 bases sitting between them. The CDR3 runs to 17 residues. The V gene's germline CDR1 is LGHNA and CDR2 YSLEER.

This sequence joins TRBV28 and TRBJ1-2, with 10 bases matching TRBD1. Germline loops: CDR1 MDHEN, CDR2 SYDVKM. Losses at the gene ends were 10 bases for V and 6 bases for J; bases not matched to a gene: 11. The CDR3 spans 14 residues. The CDR3 loop is CATWIRQGADGYTF. For the CDR3, the DNA is TGTGCCACCTGGATCAGACAGGGGGCGGATGGCTACACCTTC.

The chain joins TRBV12-5 to TRBJ2-3; D perhaps matches TRBD1 (6 bases). Trimming removed 1 base from V and 4 bases from J, with 12 bases in between. The V gene's germline CDR1 is LGHNT and CDR2 FRNRAP. The CDR3 is 15 residues long. The CDR3 DNA sequence: TGTGCTAGTGGTTTGGATTCATGGGGGCCAGATACGCAGTATTTT. Protein: CASGLDSWGPDTQYF.

This chain connects TRBV28 to TRBJ1-4; 7 bases map to TRBD1. V dropped 6 bases and J dropped 5; count of bases not matched to a gene: 15. The V gene's germline CDR1 is MDHEN and CDR2 SYDVKM. The CDR3 length is 17 residues. DNA of the CDR3: TGTGCCAGCAGACTTGGGGGACAGCGGGGGCCGAATGAAAAACTGTTTTTT. It translates to CASRLGGQRGPNEKLFF.

The CDR3 DNA reads TGTGCCAGCAGCCGCGACAGCTCTGGGGCCAACGTCCTGACTTTC. As protein: CASSRDSSGANVLTF. The V gene is TRBV6-5, the J gene TRBJ2-6, with D perhaps matching TRBD1 (5 bases). V was cut by 6 bases and J by 0 bases, with 9 bases left in between. The CDR3 length is 15 residues. Germline V gene lookup returns CDR1 MNHEY and CDR2 SVGAGI.

Turning to this clone: Other DNA sequences of this sample code for an identical CDR3. The chain employs TRBV6-5 and TRBJ2-3, with a possible D match to TRBD2 (6 bases). Deletions cut 6 bases from V and 1 base from J, with 8 bases between. Germline V lookup: CDR1 MNHEY, CDR2 SVGAGI. The CDR3 runs to 13 residues. CDR3 protein: CASRGGGTDTQYF. Written as DNA, the CDR3 is TGTGCCAGCAGGGGCGGGGGCACAGATACGCAGTATTTT.

The chain uses TRBV4-1 and TRBJ1-5; a possible D gene is TRBD1 (6 bases). Germline CDR1 and CDR2: MGHRA and YSYEKL. The V and J ends lost 7 bases and 0 bases respectively, with 13 bases between them. The CDR3 loop spans 15 amino acids. CDR3 protein: CASNPTGNSNQPQHF. Written as DNA, the CDR3 is TGCGCCAGCAATCCCACAGGGAATAGCAATCAGCCCCAGCATTTT.